This is a list of T cell receptor beta chains from one sample in a study of cytomegalovirus exposure and HLA in healthy donors. The protocol was immunoSEQ multiplex PCR, while the TCRdb copy is restricted to in-frame clones and leaves out a portion. The sample consists of around 150,000 clones, roughly 78% of them appearing once. The sequencing input was PBMCs. The receptors originated from a man aged 35 to 55 in good health and CMV-seronegative. CDR3s include the opening cysteine and the closing phenylalanine or tryptophan. The D gene is left open where the match is weak. Expanded clones are given a class, and other clones once, few, many or no size at all.

clone_size,j_call,v_call,d_call,cdr3_aa,cdr3_nt
once,TRBJ2-7,TRBV28,NA,CASSFPGTPYEQYF,TGTGCCAGCAGTTTCCCCGGGACACCCTACGAGCAGTACTTC
NA,TRBJ2-3,TRBV5-1,TRBD2,CASSFGTTTDTQYF,TGCGCCAGCAGCTTTGGGACTACCACAGATACGCAGTATTTT
once,TRBJ2-1,TRBV5-4,TRBD1,CASSPLIGQGSYNEQFF,TGTGCCAGCAGCCCTCTGATAGGACAGGGCTCCTACAATGAGCAGTTCTTC
NA,TRBJ2-7,TRBV2,NA,CASRDSNYEQYF,TGTGCCAGCAGGGACAGTAACTACGAGCAGTACTTC
NA,TRBJ2-1,TRBV6-5,TRBD2,CASTLLAGNNEQFF,TGTGCCAGCACCCTACTAGCGGGTAACAATGAGCAGTTCTTC
few,TRBJ2-2,TRBV5-1,NA,CASSPDYSGAGELFF,TGCGCCAGCAGCCCCGACTATTCGGGGGCCGGGGAGCTGTTTTTT
once,TRBJ2-5,TRBV2,NA,CASSEWGWETQYF,TGTGCCAGCAGTGAATGGGGCTGGGAGACCCAGTACTTC
few,TRBJ1-2,TRBV6-1,NA,CASSEYGGMPYGYTF,TGTGCCAGCAGTGAATATGGGGGGATGCCCTATGGCTACACCTTC
NA,TRBJ2-2,TRBV5-1,NA,CASSPRTTNTGELFF,TGCGCCAGCAGCCCGAGGACAACGAATACCGGGGAGCTGTTTTTT
NA,TRBJ2-7,TRBV25-1,NA,CASSEYWEAESQVYEQYF,TGTGCCAGCAGTGAATACTGGGAAGCGGAGTCCCAGGTCTACGAGCAGTACTTC
few,TRBJ2-2,TRBV5-4,TRBD2,CASSGGLAGGAGELFF,TGTGCCAGCAGCGGTGGACTAGCGGGAGGGGCCGGGGAGCTGTTTTTT
few,TRBJ2-1,TRBV6-4,TRBD2,CASSDLPSGLNEQFF,TGTGCCAGCAGTGACTTGCCTAGCGGGCTAAATGAGCAGTTCTTC
NA,TRBJ2-7,TRBV25-1,TRBD2,CASMTSGTNEQYF,TGTGCCAGTATGACTAGCGGGACAAACGAGCAGTACTTC
once,TRBJ2-7,TRBV11-2,NA,CASSLKIGDRGFSYEQYF,TGTGCCAGCAGCTTAAAGATAGGCGATAGGGGATTCTCTTACGAGCAGTACTTC
NA,TRBJ2-7,TRBV6-1,NA,CASGRLGVDEQYF,TGTGCCAGCGGGAGGCTGGGGGTCGACGAGCAGTACTTC
few,TRBJ2-2,TRBV4-1,TRBD2,CASEGQREVGTGELFF,TGCGCCAGCGAGGGACAGCGGGAGGTGGGAACCGGGGAGCTGTTTTTT
NA,TRBJ2-3,TRBV5-1,NA,CASSRRQGTDTQYF,TGCGCCAGCAGCCGAAGACAGGGCACAGATACGCAGTATTTT
NA,TRBJ2-1,TRBV5-1,TRBD2,CASSHGTSPGDEQFF,TGCGCCAGCAGTCACGGGACTAGTCCCGGGGATGAGCAGTTCTTC
NA,TRBJ1-2,TRBV13,TRBD1,CASSLGGQLIYGYTF,TGTGCCAGCAGCTTAGGGGGACAGCTGATCTATGGCTACACCTTC
NA,TRBJ2-5,TRBV5-1,NA,CASSPPSVQETQYF,TGCGCCAGCAGCCCCCCTAGCGTGCAAGAGACCCAGTACTTC
NA,TRBJ1-5,TRBV29-1,NA,CSVRQANQPQHF,TGCAGCGTACGACAGGCAAATCAGCCCCAGCATTTT
NA,TRBJ2-7,TRBV7-7,TRBD1,CASSPPGQGSEQYF,TGTGCTAGCAGCCCACCTGGACAGGGCTCCGAGCAGTACTTC
NA,TRBJ1-2,TRBV7-2,TRBD1,CASSRGTGGAGSGYTF,TGTGCCAGCAGCCGTGGGACAGGGGGCGCTGGTTCTGGCTACACCTTC
NA,TRBJ2-1,TRBV30,NA,CAWRRTGTGNEQFF,TGTGCCTGGAGAAGAACGGGAACGGGCAATGAGCAGTTCTTC
NA,TRBJ2-7,TRBV29-1,TRBD1,CSVGQTYEQYF,TGCAGCGTGGGACAGACCTACGAGCAGTACTTC
NA,TRBJ1-2,TRBV4-2,NA,CASSQDWGGPRYGYTF,TGTGCCAGCAGCCAAGATTGGGGGGGGCCTCGATATGGCTACACCTTC